A selection of T cell receptor beta chains follows, all from one sample in a study of cytomegalovirus exposure and HLA in healthy donors. Libraries were prepared by immunoSEQ multiplex PCR; TCRdb keeps only in-frame clonotypes and omits some of them. Of roughly 100,000 clones listed, around 77% are singletons. Sequencing was carried out using PBMCs. These receptors originate from a middle-aged woman in good health and CMV-seropositive. Both conserved end residues are part of each CDR3. Not every row has a clone size; where given, it reads once, few, many or a size class.

clone size: NA
V gene: TRBV9
CDR3 protein: CASSAPGGGKNLYGYTF

clone size: NA
V gene: TRBV10-1
CDR3 protein: CASSGRQGGPHEQFF

clone size: NA
V gene: TRBV7-2
CDR3 protein: CASSLGWYSASYEQYF

clone size: NA
V gene: TRBV2
CDR3 protein: CASWRTSGRAGETQYF

clone size: NA
V gene: TRBV7-2
CDR3 protein: CASTLTSGASKNIQYF

clone size: NA
V gene: TRBV11-2
CDR3 protein: CASSSSRDFYTDTQYF

clone size: NA
V gene: TRBV28
CDR3 protein: CVASGGTEAFF

clone size: NA
V gene: TRBV2
CDR3 protein: CASSVGTGNQPQHF

clone size: NA
V gene: TRBV19
CDR3 protein: CASSIDRDRGSNSSLHF

clone size: NA
V gene: TRBV7-2
CDR3 protein: CASSYQDREFYEQYF

clone size: NA
V gene: TRBV5-8
CDR3 protein: CASSLGSGTAYYEQYF

clone size: NA
V gene: TRBV5-5
CDR3 protein: CASSSTGAGNQPQHF

clone size: few
V gene: TRBV11-2
CDR3 protein: CASSYGQGSEKLFF

clone size: NA
V gene: TRBV5-1
CDR3 protein: CASSHSPGLAEETQYF

clone size: NA
V gene: TRBV28
CDR3 protein: CASSPSDRENQPQHF

clone size: NA
V gene: TRBV7-2
CDR3 protein: CASSLEYVQANSPLHF

clone size: NA
V gene: TRBV28
CDR3 protein: CASRRRQARSQPQHF

clone size: NA
V gene: TRBV6-5
CDR3 protein: CASSPGVWGEQFF

clone size: NA
V gene: TRBV28
CDR3 protein: CASSGTFEGAYEQYF

clone size: NA
V gene: TRBV28
CDR3 protein: CASSLTGGAFRTVGETQYF

clone size: NA
V gene: TRBV14
CDR3 protein: CASSRLGGYYNEQFF

clone size: NA
V gene: TRBV5-6
CDR3 protein: CASSPDRGQRAHRGAVF

clone size: NA
V gene: TRBV7-9
CDR3 protein: CASSRILAGDYNEQFF

clone size: NA
V gene: TRBV7-9
CDR3 protein: CASSPHSRDTGPYEQYF

clone size: few
V gene: TRBV7-7
CDR3 protein: CASSLGWGLGETQYF

clone size: NA
V gene: TRBV28
CDR3 protein: CASRQGSGNTIYF

clone size: NA
V gene: TRBV5-1
CDR3 protein: CATSEGVYNEQFF

clone size: NA
V gene: TRBV7-9
CDR3 protein: CASSPGYEIYEQYF

clone size: NA
V gene: TRBV9
CDR3 protein: CASSGPGGAYEQYF

clone size: NA
V gene: TRBV5-1
CDR3 protein: CASSLIGQGRVDTQYF

clone size: NA
V gene: TRBV7-8
CDR3 protein: CASSSTGTGRSPLHF

clone size: once
V gene: TRBV12-5
CDR3 protein: CAKGGLGKNIQYF

clone size: NA
V gene: TRBV29-1
CDR3 protein: CSVRGQANQPQHF

clone size: NA
V gene: TRBV6-5
CDR3 protein: CASSPQGPGNTEAFF

clone size: NA
V gene: TRBV5-1
CDR3 protein: CASSIQSYEQYF

clone size: NA
V gene: TRBV7-6
CDR3 protein: CASSGRDRVGYTF

clone size: NA
V gene: TRBV6-5
CDR3 protein: CATSRGEQFF

clone size: few
V gene: TRBV6-4
CDR3 protein: CASSELPGQGWSTEAFF

clone size: NA
V gene: TRBV10-3
CDR3 protein: CAISESAGQGRGDTEAFF

clone size: once
V gene: TRBV7-2
CDR3 protein: CASSLSGQTPQHF

clone size: once
V gene: TRBV7-2
CDR3 protein: CASSLEAEEKLFF

clone size: few
V gene: TRBV6-6
CDR3 protein: CASSRTGGSYEQYF

clone size: NA
V gene: TRBV6-1
CDR3 protein: CASTVLRTHTDTQYF

clone size: NA
V gene: TRBV25-1
CDR3 protein: CASSESVSGEETQYF

clone size: NA
V gene: TRBV9
CDR3 protein: CASSVGQATGELFF

clone size: NA
V gene: TRBV4-3
CDR3 protein: CASSHGLAGAPTRSYNEQFF

clone size: once
V gene: TRBV11-2
CDR3 protein: CASSLTRTDTDTQYF

clone size: once
V gene: TRBV27
CDR3 protein: CASSQGGTLGYTF

clone size: once
V gene: TRBV5-1
CDR3 protein: CASSRGHQNTEAFF

clone size: NA
V gene: TRBV7-8
CDR3 protein: CASSLLSLAGGPRTDTQYF

clone size: NA
V gene: TRBV29-1
CDR3 protein: CSITGGAGTDTQYF

clone size: NA
V gene: TRBV9
CDR3 protein: CASSVGQGNTEAFF

clone size: NA
V gene: TRBV10-1
CDR3 protein: CASSPDRALGGEQYF